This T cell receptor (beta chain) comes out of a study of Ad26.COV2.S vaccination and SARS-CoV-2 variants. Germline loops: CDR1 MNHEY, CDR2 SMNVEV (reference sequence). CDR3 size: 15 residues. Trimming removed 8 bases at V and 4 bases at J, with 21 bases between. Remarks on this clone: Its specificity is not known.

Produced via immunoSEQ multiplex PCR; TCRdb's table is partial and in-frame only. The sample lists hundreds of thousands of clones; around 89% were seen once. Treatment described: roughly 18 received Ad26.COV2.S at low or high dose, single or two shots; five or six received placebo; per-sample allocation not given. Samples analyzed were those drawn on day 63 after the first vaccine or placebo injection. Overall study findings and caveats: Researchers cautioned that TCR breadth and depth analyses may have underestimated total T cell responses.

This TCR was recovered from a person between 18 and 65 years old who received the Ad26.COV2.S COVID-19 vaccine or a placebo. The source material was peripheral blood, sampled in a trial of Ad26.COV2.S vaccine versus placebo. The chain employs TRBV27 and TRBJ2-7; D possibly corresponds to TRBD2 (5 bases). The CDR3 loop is CASPGRRRSAYEQYF. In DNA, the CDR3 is TGTGCCAGCCCCGGACGGAGGCGATCAGCTTACGAGCAGTACTTC.